A single TCR beta chain is shown here with its context. The sample is drawn from a study of blood T cell repertoires in COVID-19. Study details: Donors in the United States, Italy and Spain gave samples during acute or convalescent COVID-19. Sources were T cells, B-cell-depleted T cells, or PBMCs; the material itself was cDNA or gDNA.

Per the original data handling: Amplification from reference gene primers served as the basis for estimated nucleated cell counts. Produced via immunoSEQ multiplex PCR; TCRdb's table is partial and in-frame only. V and J calls and clone size are those listed in that table; D and trimming were worked out from the DNA. Of tens of thousands of clones in the sample, just over 90% were seen once. V shed 6 bases and J shed 12 bases, with 12 bases lying between them. The CDR3 length is 12 residues. The receptor was derived from a human donor in a cohort sampled during active COVID-19. This chain joins TRBV12-3 or TRBV12-4 and TRBJ1-6, with D perhaps matching TRBD1 (6 bases). The sample was peripheral blood. The CDR3 DNA reads TGTGCCAGCAGCGCAGGGGTAGGACCCCTCCACTTT. This codes for CASSAGVGPLHF.